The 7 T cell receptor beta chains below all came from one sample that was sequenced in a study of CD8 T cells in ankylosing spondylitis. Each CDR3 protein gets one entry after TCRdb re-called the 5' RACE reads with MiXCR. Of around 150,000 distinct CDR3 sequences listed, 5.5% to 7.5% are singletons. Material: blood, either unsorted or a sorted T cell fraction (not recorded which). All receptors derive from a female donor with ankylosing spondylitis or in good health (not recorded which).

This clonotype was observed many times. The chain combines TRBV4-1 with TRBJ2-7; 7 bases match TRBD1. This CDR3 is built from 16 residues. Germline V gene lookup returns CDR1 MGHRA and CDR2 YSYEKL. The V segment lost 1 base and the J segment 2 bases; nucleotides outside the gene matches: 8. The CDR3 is CASSQGGTDRAYEQYF. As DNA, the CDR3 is TGCGCCAGCAGCCAAGGGGGGACAGACAGAGCCTACGAGCAGTACTTC.

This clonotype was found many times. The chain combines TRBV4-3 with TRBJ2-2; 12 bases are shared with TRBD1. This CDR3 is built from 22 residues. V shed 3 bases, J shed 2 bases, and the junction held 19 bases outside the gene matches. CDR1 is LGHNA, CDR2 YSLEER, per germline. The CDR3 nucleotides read TGCGCCAGCAGCCATCCCAACTTAAGATCGGGACAGGGGGCAATTAACACCGGGGAGCTGTTTTTT. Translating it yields CASSHPNLRSGQGAINTGELFF.

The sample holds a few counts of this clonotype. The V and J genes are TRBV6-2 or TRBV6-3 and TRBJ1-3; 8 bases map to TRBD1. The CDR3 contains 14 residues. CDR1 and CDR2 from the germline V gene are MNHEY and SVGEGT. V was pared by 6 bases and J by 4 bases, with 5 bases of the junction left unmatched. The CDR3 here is CASRRTGTGNTIYF. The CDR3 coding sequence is TGTGCCAGCAGAAGGACAGGGACAGGAAACACCATATATTTT.

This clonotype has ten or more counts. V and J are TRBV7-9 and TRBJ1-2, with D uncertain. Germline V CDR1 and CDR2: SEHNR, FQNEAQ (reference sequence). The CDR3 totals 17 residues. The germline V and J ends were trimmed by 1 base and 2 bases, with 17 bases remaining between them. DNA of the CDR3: TGTGCCAGCAGCTTAGTACCGGCCGGGCGGCGAAACTATGGCTACACCTTC. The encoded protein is CASSLVPAGRRNYGYTF.

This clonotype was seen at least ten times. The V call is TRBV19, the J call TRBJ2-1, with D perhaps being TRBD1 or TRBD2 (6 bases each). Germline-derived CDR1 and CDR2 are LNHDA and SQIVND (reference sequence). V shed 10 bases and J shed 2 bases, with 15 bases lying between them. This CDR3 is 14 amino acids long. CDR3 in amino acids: CATDRGDTYNEQFF. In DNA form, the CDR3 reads TGTGCCACAGATAGGGGGGATACCTACAATGAGCAGTTCTTC. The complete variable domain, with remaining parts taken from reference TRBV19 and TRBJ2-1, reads DGGITQSPKYLFRKEGQNVTLSCEQNLNHDAMYWYRQDPGQGLRLIYYSQIVNDFQKGDIAEGYSVSREKKESFPLTVTSAQKNPTAFYLCATDRGDTYNEQFFGPGTRLTVL.

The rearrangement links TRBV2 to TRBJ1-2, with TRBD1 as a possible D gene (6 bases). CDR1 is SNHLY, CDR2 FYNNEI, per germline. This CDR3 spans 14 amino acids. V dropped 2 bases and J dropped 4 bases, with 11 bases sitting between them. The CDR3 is CASSEQGLGYGYTF. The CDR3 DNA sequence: TGTGCCAGCAGTGAACAGGGGCTCGGCTATGGCTACACCTTC. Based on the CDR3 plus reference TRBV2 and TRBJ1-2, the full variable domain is EPEVTQTPSHQVTQMGQEVILRCVPISNHLYFYWYRQILGQKVEFLVSFYNNEISEKSEIFDDQFSVERPDGSNFTLKIRSTKLEDSAMYFCASSEQGLGYGYTFGSGTRLTVV.

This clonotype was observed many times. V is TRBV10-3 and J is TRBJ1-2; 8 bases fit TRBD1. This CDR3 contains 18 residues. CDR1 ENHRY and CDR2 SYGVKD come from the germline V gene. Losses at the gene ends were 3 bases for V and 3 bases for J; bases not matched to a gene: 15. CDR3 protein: CAISEDFYRGDLDYGYTF. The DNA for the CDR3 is TGTGCCATCAGTGAAGACTTTTACAGGGGGGATTTGGACTATGGCTACACCTTC.